This TCR beta chain was sequenced for a study of OX40 agonist ivuxolimab in advanced cancers. About the research overall: Aged 23 to 79 with a mean of roughly 63 years, they were 82.7% male.

Using immunoSEQ multiplex PCR, the repertoire was profiled, and TCRdb retains in-frame clones only, with some absent. Of around 40,000 clones listed, 70% to 85% are singletons. Germline V CDR1 and CDR2: LGHNA, YSLEER. V lost 2 bases and J lost 9, with 22 bases in between. The CDR3 spans 17 residues. The V call is TRBV4-3, the J call TRBJ2-2; a possible D gene is TRBD2 (6 bases). This receptor was identified in an adult with an advanced solid tumor such as melanoma, head and neck, liver or kidney cancer. The material sequenced was CD4+ or CD8+ T cells sorted from blood, taken in a trial of the OX40 agonist ivuxolimab. For the CDR3, the DNA is TGCGCCAGCAGCCAAAACCGGGGCGGGGATACACGGAGGGAGCTGTTTTTT. This translates into CASSQNRGGDTRRELFF.